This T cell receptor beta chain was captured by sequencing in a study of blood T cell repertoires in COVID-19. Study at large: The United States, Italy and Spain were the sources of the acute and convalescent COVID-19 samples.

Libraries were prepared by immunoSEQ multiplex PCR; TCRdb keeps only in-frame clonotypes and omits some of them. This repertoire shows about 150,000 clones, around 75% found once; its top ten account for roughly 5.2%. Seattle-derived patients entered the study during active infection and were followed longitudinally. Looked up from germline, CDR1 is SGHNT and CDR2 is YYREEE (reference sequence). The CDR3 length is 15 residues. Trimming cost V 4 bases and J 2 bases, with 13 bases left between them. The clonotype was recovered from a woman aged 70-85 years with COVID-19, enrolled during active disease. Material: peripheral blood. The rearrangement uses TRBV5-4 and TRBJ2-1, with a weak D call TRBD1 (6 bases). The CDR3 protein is CASSNRDKAYNEQFF. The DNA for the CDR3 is TGTGCCAGCAGCAACCGGGACAAAGCCTACAATGAGCAGTTCTTC.